The sequence of this T cell receptor beta chain was determined in a study of beta chain features in type 1 diabetes. Study results and limitations: Possibly, sequencing cDNA over-represented cells that had high TCR expression levels. A possible short-template PCR bias applies equally to patients and controls.

The entirety of the isolated RNA underwent reverse transcription, so expressed TCRB transcripts were sequenced. Sequencing was performed with immunoSEQ multiplex PCR; in TCRdb, only in-frame clones are kept and a portion is missing. Of 140,000 to 150,000 clones in the sample, roughly 50% are singletons; the top ten hold under 0.45%. V lost 3 bases to trimming and J lost 5 bases, with 8 bases between them. This CDR3 region has 12 residues. CDR1 and CDR2 (germline): MNHNS, SASEGT. With regard to this clone: The antigen remains unidentified.

The chain employs TRBV6-1 and TRBJ2-7, with D hard to call. The receptor was isolated from a man younger than 35 in good health. Sequenced: Tregs from blood. CDR3 sequence reads: CASSDAANEQYF. The CDR3 nucleotides are TGTGCCAGCAGTGATGCCGCTAACGAGCAGTACTTC.